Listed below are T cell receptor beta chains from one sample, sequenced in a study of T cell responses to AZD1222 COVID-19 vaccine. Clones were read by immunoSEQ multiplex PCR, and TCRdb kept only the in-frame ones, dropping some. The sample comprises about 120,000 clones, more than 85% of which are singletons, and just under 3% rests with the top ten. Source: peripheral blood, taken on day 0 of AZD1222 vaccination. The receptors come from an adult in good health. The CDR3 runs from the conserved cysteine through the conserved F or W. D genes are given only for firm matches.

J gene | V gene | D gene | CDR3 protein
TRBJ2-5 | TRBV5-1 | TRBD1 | CASSLEGAQETQYF
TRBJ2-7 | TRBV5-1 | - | CASSLGGHEQYF
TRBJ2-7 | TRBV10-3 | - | CATVAVAAYEQYF
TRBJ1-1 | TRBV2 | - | CASNQNTEAFF
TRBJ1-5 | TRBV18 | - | CASSPGGDQPQHF
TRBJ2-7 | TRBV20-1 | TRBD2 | CSASAFGLAGPHEQYF
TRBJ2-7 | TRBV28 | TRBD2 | CASTGTSSEQYF
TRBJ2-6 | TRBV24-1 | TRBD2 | CATGSGGTGANVLTF
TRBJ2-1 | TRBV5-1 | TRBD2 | CASRSTSGVTFF
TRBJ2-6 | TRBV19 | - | CASSLPQGRVAGANVLTF
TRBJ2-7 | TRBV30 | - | CAWSVGLNMYF
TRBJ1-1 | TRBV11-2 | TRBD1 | CASSYSGTENTEAFF
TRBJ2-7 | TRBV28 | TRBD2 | CAIYGGRAAEQYF
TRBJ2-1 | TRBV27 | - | CASIHTGDNEQFF
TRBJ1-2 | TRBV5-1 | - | CASTTFGGPDYGYTF
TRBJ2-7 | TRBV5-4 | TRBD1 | CASSLGWSGQYYEQYF
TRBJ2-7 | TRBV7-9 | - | CASSRTSYEQYF
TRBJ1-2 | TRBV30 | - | CASLRPRGYTF
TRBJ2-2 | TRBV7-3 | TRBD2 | CASSRSGRGTGELFF
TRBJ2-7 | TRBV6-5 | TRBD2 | CASSPQGGRVEEQYF
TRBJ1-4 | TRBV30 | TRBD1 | CAWSRDRFGNEKLFF
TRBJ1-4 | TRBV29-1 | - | CSGYGEKLFF
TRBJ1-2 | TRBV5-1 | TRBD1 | CASSFNPGQGDDGYTF